Listed below are T cell receptor beta chains from one sample, sequenced in a study of cytomegalovirus exposure and HLA in healthy donors. TCRdb's copy holds only in-frame clones and misses some; the assay was immunoSEQ multiplex PCR. The table for this sample gives tens of thousands of clones. The specimen was PBMCs. The receptors derive from a man in his sixties in good health and CMV-seropositive. Both conserved end residues are part of each CDR3. The D gene is left open where the match is weak.

D gene,J gene,V gene,CDR3 protein,CDR3 DNA
.,TRBJ1-1,TRBV5-1,CASSLDGGTEAFF,TGCGCCAGCAGCTTGGACGGAGGCACTGAAGCTTTCTTT
.,TRBJ2-7,TRBV5-1,CASSASYEQYF,TGCGCCAGCAGCGCCAGCTACGAGCAGTACTTC
TRBD1,TRBJ2-7,TRBV5-6,CASSAGPGQVSYEQYF,TGTGCCAGCAGCGCCGGCCCGGGACAGGTGTCCTACGAGCAGTACTTC
TRBD2,TRBJ2-7,TRBV9,CASSAQRGTYEQYF,TGTGCCAGCAGCGCTCAGCGGGGAACCTACGAGCAGTACTTC
.,TRBJ2-5,TRBV5-1,CASSLAEGPQETQYF,TGCGCCAGCAGCTTGGCGGAGGGCCCTCAAGAGACCCAGTACTTC
.,TRBJ1-2,TRBV2,CASRRGGEDYGYTF,TGTGCCAGCAGAAGGGGGGGGGAAGACTATGGCTACACCTTC
.,TRBJ2-6,TRBV7-2,CASSRGTGANVLTF,TGTGCCAGCAGCCGGGGTACCGGGGCCAACGTCCTGACTTTC
TRBD2,TRBJ2-2,TRBV7-2,CASSLPPGGLTGELFF,TGTGCCAGCAGCTTACCGCCGGGGGGGCTCACCGGGGAGCTGTTTTTT
TRBD1,TRBJ2-7,TRBV5-1,CASSLGSGGLYEQYF,TGCGCCAGCAGCTTGGGGTCAGGGGGCCTATACGAGCAGTACTTC
TRBD2,TRBJ2-7,TRBV5-1,CASSFGLANDYEQYF,TGCGCCAGCAGCTTCGGACTAGCGAATGACTACGAGCAGTACTTC
.,TRBJ1-2,TRBV15,CATSSPTQGHYGYTF,TGTGCCACCAGCAGCCCCACACAGGGACACTATGGCTACACCTTC
TRBD1,TRBJ1-1,TRBV13,CASSLVGTGLPFF,TGTGCCAGCAGCTTAGTCGGGACAGGGCTGCCTTTCTTT
.,TRBJ2-1,TRBV18,CASSPLLGDEQFF,TGTGCCAGCTCACCCCTCCTCGGGGATGAGCAGTTCTTC
.,TRBJ2-5,TRBV30,CAWSRAGALMGQETQYF,TGTGCCTGGAGTCGGGCAGGGGCTCTCATGGGACAAGAGACCCAGTACTTC
.,TRBJ1-4,TRBV7-9,CASTKAVSATNEKLFF,TGTGCCAGCACCAAAGCGGTCTCGGCAACTAATGAAAAACTGTTTTTT
.,TRBJ1-5,TRBV30,CAWSKGAGMSQPQHF,TGTGCCTGGAGCAAAGGGGCGGGGATGAGTCAGCCCCAGCATTTT
TRBD2,TRBJ2-2,TRBV4-2,CASSPLLAGSNTGELFF,TGTGCCAGCAGCCCCCTTCTAGCGGGATCAAACACCGGGGAGCTGTTTTTT
.,TRBJ2-2,TRBV7-9,CASSFSDTGELFF,TGTGCCAGCAGCTTTAGTGACACCGGGGAGCTGTTTTTT
TRBD1,TRBJ2-5,TRBV5-8,CASSLQGAETQYF,TGTGCCAGCAGCCTACAGGGGGCAGAGACCCAGTACTTC
TRBD1,TRBJ2-2,TRBV9,CASSVTGVNTGELFF,TGTGCCAGCAGCGTTACAGGGGTGAACACCGGGGAGCTGTTTTTT
.,TRBJ1-5,TRBV30,CAWTGNNQPQHF,TGTGCCTGGACAGGGAACAATCAGCCCCAGCATTTT
.,TRBJ1-4,TRBV4-2,CASSKSTRTTNEKLFF,TGTGCCAGCAGCAAAAGCACCCGTACAACTAATGAAAAACTGTTTTTT
.,TRBJ1-2,TRBV27,CASSQSRQDGYTF,TGTGCCAGCAGCCAAAGCCGACAGGATGGCTACACCTTC
.,TRBJ2-7,TRBV5-6,CASSGGAGLSSYEQYF,TGTGCCAGCAGCGGGGGGGCGGGTCTGAGCTCCTACGAGCAGTACTTC
.,TRBJ2-1,TRBV4-1,CASSQAGGSAPFF,TGCGCCAGCAGCCAAGCAGGGGGGAGTGCCCCGTTCTTC
.,TRBJ1-1,TRBV30,CAWSVAEGTEAFF,TGTGCCTGGAGTGTGGCGGAGGGGACTGAAGCTTTCTTT
TRBD2,TRBJ2-7,TRBV19,CASSIGTSGSLAYEQYF,TGTGCCAGTAGTATAGGGACTAGCGGGAGCCTCGCCTACGAGCAGTACTTC
TRBD2,TRBJ2-5,TRBV4-2,CASSQGLAGLQETQYF,TGTGCCAGCAGCCAAGGACTAGCGGGTCTCCAAGAGACCCAGTACTTC
.,TRBJ2-7,TRBV7-7,CASSLGTGLSEQYF,TGTGCCAGCAGCTTGGGCACAGGGCTCTCCGAGCAGTACTTC
.,TRBJ1-1,TRBV18,CASSPAGVGVTEAFF,TGTGCCAGCTCACCGGCAGGGGTCGGCGTCACTGAAGCTTTCTTT
.,TRBJ2-3,TRBV4-1,CASSPRDIGFGTDTQYF,TGCGCCAGCAGCCCCCGGGACATAGGGTTCGGCACAGATACGCAGTATTTT